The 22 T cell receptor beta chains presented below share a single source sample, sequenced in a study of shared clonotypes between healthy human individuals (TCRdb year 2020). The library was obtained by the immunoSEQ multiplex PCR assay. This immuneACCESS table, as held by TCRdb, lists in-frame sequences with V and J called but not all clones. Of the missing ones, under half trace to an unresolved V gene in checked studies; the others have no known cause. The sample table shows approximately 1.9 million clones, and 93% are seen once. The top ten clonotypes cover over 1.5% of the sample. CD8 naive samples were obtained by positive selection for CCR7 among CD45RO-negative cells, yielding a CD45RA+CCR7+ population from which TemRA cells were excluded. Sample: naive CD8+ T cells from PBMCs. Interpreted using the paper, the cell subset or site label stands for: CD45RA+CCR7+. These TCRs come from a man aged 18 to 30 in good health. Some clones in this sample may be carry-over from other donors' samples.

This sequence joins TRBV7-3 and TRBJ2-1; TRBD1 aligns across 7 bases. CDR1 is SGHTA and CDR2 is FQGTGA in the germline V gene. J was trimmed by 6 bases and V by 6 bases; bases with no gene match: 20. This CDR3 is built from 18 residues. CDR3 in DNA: TGTGCCAGCAGTAAAGGCCCCCCTTGGGACAGAGGGGGCAATGAGCAGTTCTTC. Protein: CASSKGPPWDRGGNEQFF. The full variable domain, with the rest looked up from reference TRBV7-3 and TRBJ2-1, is GAGVSQTPSNKVTEKGKYVELRCDPISGHTALYWYRQSLGQGPEFLIYFQGTGAADDSGLPNDRFFAVRPEGSVSTLKIQRTERGDSAVYLCASSKGPPWDRGGNEQFFGPGTRLTVL.

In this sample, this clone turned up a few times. The CDR3 DNA sequence: TGTGCCAGCAGTCCACCTTGGGCATACGAGCAGTACTTC. It yields the protein CASSPPWAYEQYF. The chain joins TRBV27 to TRBJ2-7; D is undetermined. Germline V lookup: CDR1 MNHEY, CDR2 SMNVEV (reference sequence). This CDR3 is 13 amino acids long. V was clipped by 5 bases and J by 4 bases, with 12 bases between them.

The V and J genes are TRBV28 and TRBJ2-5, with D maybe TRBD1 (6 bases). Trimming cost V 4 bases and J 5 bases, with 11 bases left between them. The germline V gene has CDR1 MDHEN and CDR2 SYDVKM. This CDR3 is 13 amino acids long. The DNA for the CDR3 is TGTGCCAGCAGTTGGGGACACGTGGAGACCCAGTACTTC. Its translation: CASSWGHVETQYF.

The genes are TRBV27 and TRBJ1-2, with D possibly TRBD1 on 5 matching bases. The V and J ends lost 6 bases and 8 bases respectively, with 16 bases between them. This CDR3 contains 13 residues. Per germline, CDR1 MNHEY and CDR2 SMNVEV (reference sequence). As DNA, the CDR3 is TGTGCCAGCAGGGGAGTCGGGGCCTGGGGCTACACCTTC. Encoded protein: CASRGVGAWGYTF.

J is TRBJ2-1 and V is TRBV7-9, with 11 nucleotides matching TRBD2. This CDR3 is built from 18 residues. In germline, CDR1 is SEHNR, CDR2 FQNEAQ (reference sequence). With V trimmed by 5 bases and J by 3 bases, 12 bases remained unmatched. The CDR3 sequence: CASSPTGTSGQGYNEQFF. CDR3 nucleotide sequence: TGTGCCAGCAGCCCGACCGGGACTAGCGGCCAGGGCTACAATGAGCAGTTCTTC.

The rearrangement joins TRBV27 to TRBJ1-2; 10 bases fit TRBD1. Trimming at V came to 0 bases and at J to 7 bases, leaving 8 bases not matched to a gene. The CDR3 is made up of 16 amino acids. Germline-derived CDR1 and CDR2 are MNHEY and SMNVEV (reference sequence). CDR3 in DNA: TGTGCCAGCAGTTTATCGGTCGGGACAGGGGAAAGTGGCTACACCTTC. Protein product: CASSLSVGTGESGYTF.

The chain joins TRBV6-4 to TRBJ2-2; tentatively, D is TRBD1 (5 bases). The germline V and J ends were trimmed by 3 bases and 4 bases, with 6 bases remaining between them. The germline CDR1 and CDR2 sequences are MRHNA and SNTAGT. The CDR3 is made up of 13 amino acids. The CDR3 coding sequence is TGTGCCAGCAGTGAGGACATCACCGGGGAGCTGTTTTTT. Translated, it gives CASSEDITGELFF.

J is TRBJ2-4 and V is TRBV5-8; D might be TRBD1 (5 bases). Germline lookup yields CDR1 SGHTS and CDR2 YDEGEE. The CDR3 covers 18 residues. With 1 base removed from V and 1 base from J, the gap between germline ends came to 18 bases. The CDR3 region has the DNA TGTGCCAGCAGCTTGCGTCTCTGGGGCCAATTGGCCAAAAACATTCAGTACTTC. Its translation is CASSLRLWGQLAKNIQYF.

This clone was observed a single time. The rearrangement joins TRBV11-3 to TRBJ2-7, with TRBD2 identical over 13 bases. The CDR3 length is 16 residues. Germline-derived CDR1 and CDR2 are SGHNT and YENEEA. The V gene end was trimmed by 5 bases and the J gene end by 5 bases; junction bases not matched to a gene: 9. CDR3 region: CASSARTSGSLDEQYF. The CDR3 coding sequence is TGTGCCAGCAGCGCCCGGACTAGCGGGAGTCTCGACGAGCAGTACTTC.

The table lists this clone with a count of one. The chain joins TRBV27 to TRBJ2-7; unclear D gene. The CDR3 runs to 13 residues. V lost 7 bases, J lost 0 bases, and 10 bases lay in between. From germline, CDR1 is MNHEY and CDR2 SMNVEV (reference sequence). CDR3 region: CASMGLSSYEQYF. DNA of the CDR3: TGTGCCAGCATGGGCCTTAGCTCCTACGAGCAGTACTTC.

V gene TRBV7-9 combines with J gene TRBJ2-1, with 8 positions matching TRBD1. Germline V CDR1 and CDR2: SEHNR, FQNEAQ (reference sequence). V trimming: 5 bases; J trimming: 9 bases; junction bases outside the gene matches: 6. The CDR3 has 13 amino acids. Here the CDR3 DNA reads TGTGCCAGCAGCCAGGACAGGGTGGCTGAGCAGTTCTTC. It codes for CASSQDRVAEQFF.

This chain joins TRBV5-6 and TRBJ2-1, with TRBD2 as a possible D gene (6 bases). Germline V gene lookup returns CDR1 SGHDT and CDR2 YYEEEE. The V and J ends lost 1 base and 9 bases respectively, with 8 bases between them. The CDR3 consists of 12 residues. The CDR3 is CASSLSGSEQFF. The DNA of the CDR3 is TGTGCCAGCAGCTTGTCCGGGAGTGAGCAGTTCTTC.

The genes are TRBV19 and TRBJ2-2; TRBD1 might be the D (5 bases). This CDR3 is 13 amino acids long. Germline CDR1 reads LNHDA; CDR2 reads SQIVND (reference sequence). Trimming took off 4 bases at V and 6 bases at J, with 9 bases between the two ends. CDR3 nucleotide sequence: TGTGCCAGTAGTAGGGCAGGGCCCGGGGAGCTGTTTTTT. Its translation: CASSRAGPGELFF.

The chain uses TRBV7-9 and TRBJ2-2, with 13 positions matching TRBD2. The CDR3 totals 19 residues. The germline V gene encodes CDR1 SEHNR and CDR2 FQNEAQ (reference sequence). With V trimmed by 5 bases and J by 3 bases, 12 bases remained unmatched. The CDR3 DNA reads TGTGCCAGCAGCCCATACCTTACTAGCGGGAGGGCCGACACCGGGGAGCTGTTTTTT. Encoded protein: CASSPYLTSGRADTGELFF.

The CDR3 sequence: CASSYDLVPSGAQYF. The CDR3 region has the DNA TGTGCCAGCAGTTACGACCTCGTCCCCTCGGGGGCCCAGTACTTC. The chain recombines TRBV6-5 with TRBJ2-5; possible D gene TRBD2, 6 bases. CDR3 length: 15 residues. The V end lost 2 bases, the J end lost 9 bases, and 19 bases lay between the germline ends. Germline V lookup: CDR1 MNHEY, CDR2 SVGAGI.

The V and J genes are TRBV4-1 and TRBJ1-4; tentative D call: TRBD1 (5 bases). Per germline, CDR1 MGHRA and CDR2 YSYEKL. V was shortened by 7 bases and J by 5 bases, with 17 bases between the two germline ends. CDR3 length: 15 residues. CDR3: CASTPMGGKNEKLFF. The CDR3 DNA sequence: TGCGCCAGCACCCCTATGGGGGGAAAAAATGAAAAACTGTTTTTT.

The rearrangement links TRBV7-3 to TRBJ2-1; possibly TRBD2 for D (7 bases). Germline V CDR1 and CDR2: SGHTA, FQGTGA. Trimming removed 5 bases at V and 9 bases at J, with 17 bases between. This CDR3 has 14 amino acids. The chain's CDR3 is CASSRIRGRAEQFF. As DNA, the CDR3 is TGTGCCAGCAGCAGAATTAGGGGGAGGGCTGAGCAGTTCTTC.

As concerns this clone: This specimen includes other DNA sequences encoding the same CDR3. CDR3 region: CASSGGTGPYEQYF. CDR3 coding DNA: TGTGCCAGCAGTGGCGGGACAGGCCCCTACGAGCAGTACTTC. J is TRBJ2-7 and V is TRBV6-1; 8 nucleotides align to TRBD1. Germline trimming cut 4 bases from V and 2 bases from J; bases unmatched to any gene: 4. CDR1 is MNHNS, CDR2 SASEGT, per germline. The CDR3 runs 14 residues.

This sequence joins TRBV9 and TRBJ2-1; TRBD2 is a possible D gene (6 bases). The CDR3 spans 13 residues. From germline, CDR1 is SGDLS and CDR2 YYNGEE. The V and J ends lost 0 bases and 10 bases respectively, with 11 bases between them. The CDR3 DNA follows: TGTGCCAGCAGCGTAGTTTCGGGGGAGGAGCAGTTCTTC. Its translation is CASSVVSGEEQFF.

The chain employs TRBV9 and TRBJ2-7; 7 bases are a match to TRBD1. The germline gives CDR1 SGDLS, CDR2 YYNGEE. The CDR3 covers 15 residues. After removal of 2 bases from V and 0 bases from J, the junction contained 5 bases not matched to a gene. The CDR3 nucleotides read TGTGCCAGCAGCGTCGCGGACAGGAGCTCCTACGAGCAGTACTTC. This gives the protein CASSVADRSSYEQYF.

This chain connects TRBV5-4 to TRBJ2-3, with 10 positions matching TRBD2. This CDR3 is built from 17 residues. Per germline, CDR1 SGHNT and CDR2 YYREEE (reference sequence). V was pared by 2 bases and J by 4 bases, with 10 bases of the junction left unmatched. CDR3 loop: CASSFFPAGGPADTQYF. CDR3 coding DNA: TGTGCCAGCAGCTTCTTCCCAGCGGGAGGGCCAGCAGATACGCAGTATTTT.

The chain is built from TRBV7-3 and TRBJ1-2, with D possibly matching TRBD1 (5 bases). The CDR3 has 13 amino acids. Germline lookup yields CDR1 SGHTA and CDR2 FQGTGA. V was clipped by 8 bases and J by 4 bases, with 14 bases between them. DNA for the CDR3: TGTGCCAGCCCCACCTCAGACAGCTATGGCTACACCTTC. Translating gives CASPTSDSYGYTF.